This note documents a single T cell receptor (beta chain) sequence. The data were obtained in a study of shared T cell receptors in the human thymus. The method was immunoSEQ multiplex PCR; TCRdb's version includes in-frame clones alone and lacks a portion of them. The sample has roughly 410,000 clones, 95% seen once; the top ten hold around 0.018%. V was shortened by 2 bases and J by 4 bases, with 9 bases between the two germline ends. The CDR3 extends over 12 amino acids. Germline CDR1 SQVTM, CDR2 ANQGSEA. The gene calls are TRBV29-1 and TRBJ2-7, with D perhaps matching TRBD1 (6 bases). Source material: thymocytes. This TCR was recovered from a human donor. The CDR3 DNA reads TGCAGCGTTGAAACCAGGGGATACGAGCAGTACTTC. This translates into CSVETRGYEQYF.